The count of the clone carrying this TCR beta chain is one. Its antigen is currently unknown. The sample comes from a study of cytomegalovirus exposure and HLA in healthy donors. While unrecorded immune exposures were likely, the donors were nominally healthy when sampled. Study-wide results and caveats: An observed cluster of highly shared sequence variants was recorded as a likely sequencing artifact.

PCR amplification relied on 60 Vbeta primers (plus 13 Jbeta primers). The method was immunoSEQ multiplex PCR; TCRdb's version includes in-frame clones alone and lacks a portion of them. The sample contains under 200,000 clones, around 82% of which appear only once. The CDR3 has 15 amino acids. Germline loops: CDR1 MNHNY, CDR2 SVGAGI (reference sequence). Trimming cost V 5 bases and J 2 bases; bases outside gene matches: 3. The V gene is TRBV6-6, the J gene TRBJ2-5, with TRBD2 identical over 12 bases. The sequenced sample was PBMCs. The TCR sequence derives from a man aged 40-49 years in good health and CMV-seronegative. The CDR3 loop is CASSLGLAGQETQYF. The CDR3 DNA reads as TGTGCCAGCAGTCTCGGACTAGCGGGACAAGAGACCCAGTACTTC.